At least ten counts were recorded for the clone carrying this T cell receptor beta chain. Patients were all untreated before their thyroid surgery. Using MiXCR, TCRdb re-called clones from the PCR reads. The data contain around 45,000 clones, less than 20% of them seen just once; the ten biggest clones take up roughly 20%. This entry belongs to a study of metastatic and nonmetastatic thyroid tumors. The V gene's germline CDR1 is WNHNN and CDR2 SYGVQD (reference sequence). V lost 5 bases to trimming and J lost 3 bases, with 14 bases between them. This CDR3 spans 14 amino acids. The source material was blood. This clonotype originated in a female donor with papillary thyroid cancer or a benign thyroid nodule (not recorded which). Some clones in this sample may be carry-over from other donors' samples. The chain recombines TRBV10-1 with TRBJ2-7, with D perhaps TRBD2 (6 bases). CDR3 in amino acids: CASSRGTDLYEQYF. In nucleotides, the CDR3 is TGCGCCAGCAGTCGGGGGACGGACCTCTACGAGCAGTACTTC.